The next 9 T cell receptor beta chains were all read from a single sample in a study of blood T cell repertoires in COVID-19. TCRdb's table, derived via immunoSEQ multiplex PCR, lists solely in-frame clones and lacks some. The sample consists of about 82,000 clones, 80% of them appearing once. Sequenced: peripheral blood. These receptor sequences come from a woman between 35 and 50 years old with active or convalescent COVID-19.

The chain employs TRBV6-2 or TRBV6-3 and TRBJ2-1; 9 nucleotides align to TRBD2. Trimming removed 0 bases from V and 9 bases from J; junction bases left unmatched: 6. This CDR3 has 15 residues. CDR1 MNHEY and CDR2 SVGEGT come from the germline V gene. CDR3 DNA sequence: TGTGCCAGCAGTTACTCGGTAGCGGGAGCAGGTGAGCAGTTCTTC. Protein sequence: CASSYSVAGAGEQFF.

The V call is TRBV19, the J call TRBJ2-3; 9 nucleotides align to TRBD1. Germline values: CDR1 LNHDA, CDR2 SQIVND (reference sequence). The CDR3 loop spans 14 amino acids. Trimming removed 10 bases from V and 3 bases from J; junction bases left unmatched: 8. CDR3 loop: CATLGQGGTDTQYF. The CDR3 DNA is TGTGCCACCCTGGGACAGGGAGGAACAGATACGCAGTATTTT.

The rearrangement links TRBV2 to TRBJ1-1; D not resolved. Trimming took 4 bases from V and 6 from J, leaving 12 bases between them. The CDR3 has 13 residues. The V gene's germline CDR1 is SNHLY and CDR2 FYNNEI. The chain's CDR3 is CASSGWQFAEAFF. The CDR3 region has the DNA TGTGCCAGCAGTGGGTGGCAGTTCGCTGAAGCTTTCTTT.

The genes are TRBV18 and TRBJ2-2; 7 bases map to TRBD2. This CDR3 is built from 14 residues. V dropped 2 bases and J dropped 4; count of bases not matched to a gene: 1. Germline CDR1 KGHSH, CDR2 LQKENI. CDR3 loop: CASSPAGATGELFF. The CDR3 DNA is TGTGCCAGCTCACCAGCGGGAGCCACCGGGGAGCTGTTTTTT.

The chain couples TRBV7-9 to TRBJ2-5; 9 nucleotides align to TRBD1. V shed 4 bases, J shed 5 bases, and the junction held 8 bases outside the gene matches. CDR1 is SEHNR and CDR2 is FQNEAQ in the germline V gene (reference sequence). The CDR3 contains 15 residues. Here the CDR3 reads CASSSPGQGGETQYF. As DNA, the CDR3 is TGTGCCAGCAGCTCTCCGGGACAGGGAGGGGAGACCCAGTACTTC. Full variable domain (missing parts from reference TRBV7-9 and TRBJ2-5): DTGVSQNPRHKITKRGQNVTFRCDPISEHNRLYWYRQTLGQGPEFLTYFQNEAQLEKSRLLSDRFSAERPKGSFSTLEIQRTEQGDSAMYLCASSSPGQGGETQYFGPGTRLLVL.

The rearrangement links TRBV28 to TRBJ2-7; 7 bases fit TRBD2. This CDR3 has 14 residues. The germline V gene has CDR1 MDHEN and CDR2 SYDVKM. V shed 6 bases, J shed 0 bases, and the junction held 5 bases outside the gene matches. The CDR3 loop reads CASRLGGSSYEQYF. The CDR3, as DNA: TGTGCCAGCAGACTGGGGGGGAGCTCCTACGAGCAGTACTTC.

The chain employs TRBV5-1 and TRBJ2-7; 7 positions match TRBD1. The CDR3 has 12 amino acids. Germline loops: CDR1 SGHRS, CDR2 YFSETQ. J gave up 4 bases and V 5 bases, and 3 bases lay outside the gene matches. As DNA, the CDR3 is TGCGCCAGCAGTCCGACAGGGTACGAGCAGTACTTC. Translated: CASSPTGYEQYF.

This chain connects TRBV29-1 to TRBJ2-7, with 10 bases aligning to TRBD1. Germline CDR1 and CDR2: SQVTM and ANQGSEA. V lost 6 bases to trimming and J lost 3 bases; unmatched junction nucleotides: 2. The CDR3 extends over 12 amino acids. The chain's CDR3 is CSVGDRGYEQYF. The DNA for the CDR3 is TGCAGCGTGGGGGACAGGGGCTACGAGCAGTACTTC.

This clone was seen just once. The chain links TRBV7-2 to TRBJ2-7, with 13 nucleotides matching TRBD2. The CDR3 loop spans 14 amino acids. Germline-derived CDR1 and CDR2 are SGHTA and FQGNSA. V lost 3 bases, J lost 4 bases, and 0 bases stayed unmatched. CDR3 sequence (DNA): TGTGCCAGCAGCTTGGGACTAGCGGGGTACGAGCAGTACTTC. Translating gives CASSLGLAGYEQYF.